This T cell receptor beta chain was captured by sequencing in a study of cytomegalovirus exposure and HLA in healthy donors. The CDR3 length is 12 residues. Germline values: CDR1 SGHTA, CDR2 FQGNSA. V lost 4 bases, J lost 3 bases, and 5 bases lay in between. With respect to this clone: No antigen is known for it.

Study results and caveats: The study put some 160 TCR beta chains on its list as cytomegalovirus-associated.

The study ran its PCR with 60 Vbeta and 13 Jbeta primers. Sequencing was performed with immunoSEQ multiplex PCR; in TCRdb, only in-frame clones are kept and a portion is missing. The sample records roughly 130,000 clones, less than 85% being singletons. The TCR was taken from a man aged 40-49 years in good health and CMV-seronegative. The material sequenced was PBMCs. The chain recombines TRBV7-2 with TRBJ2-3, with D uncertain. The CDR3 region is CASSSYTDTQYF. The CDR3 bases are TGTGCCAGCAGCTCGTATACAGATACGCAGTATTTT.